This TCR beta chain was observed in a study of T cells in Graves' hyperthyroidism and ophthalmopathy. Regarding the study as a whole: In validation, the model predicted ophthalmopathy. These predictions came a median roughly 6.5 months before onset. Ophthalmopathy could be told apart from stable hyperthyroidism with a 13 V-J model.

Investigators excluded patients with uncontrolled infection, other autoimmune disease, pregnancy or lactation. The germline V gene has CDR1 MNHNS and CDR2 SASEGT. The V segment lost 6 bases and the J segment 5 bases; nucleotides outside the gene matches: 7. The CDR3 runs 14 residues. There were TCR beta CDR3 regions amplified from RNA transcripts. Carried out on the TCR CDR3, a first-round RT-PCR used the HTBI primer set. TCRdb redid the calling of the multiplex PCR reads with MiXCR, one entry per CDR3 protein. The sample has around 620,000 distinct CDR3 sequences, approximately 15% seen once. About this clonotype itself: Its specificity is not known.

Input material: blood. This clonotype originated in a woman under 30 with Graves' ophthalmopathy. The rearrangement joins TRBV6-1 to TRBJ1-2, with 9 positions matching TRBD1. In DNA, the CDR3 is TGTGCCAGCAGAAAAGGGGACAGGGAATATGGCTACACCTTC. It yields the protein CASRKGDREYGYTF.